This T cell receptor beta chain was sequenced during a study of beta chain features in type 1 diabetes. Regarding the study as a whole: In comparison with healthy donors, patients had naive, central memory and Treg TCRB repertoires that appeared more similar. Shorter TCRB CDR3s, moderately but significantly so, were found in Type 1 diabetes patients in all four CD4+ subsets.

A word on this clone: Its target is not known.

The sequenced template was cDNA made from the entire isolated RNA. Clones were sequenced by immunoSEQ multiplex PCR, and TCRdb holds only the in-frame ones, with some missing. The sample lists 230,000 or so clones; under 20% were seen once. In total, each donor contributed a single heparinised blood draw that averaged roughly 100 mL. Germline V CDR1 and CDR2: SGDLS, YYNGEE. CDR3 length: 14 amino acids. Trimming left V 4 bases short and J 5 bases short, with 15 bases between. Sequencing was performed on naive CD4+ T cells from blood. This clonotype originated in a man aged 25 to 40 with type 1 diabetes. This chain joins TRBV9 and TRBJ1-1, with unresolved D. The CDR3 here is CASSPRLVGTEAFF. CDR3 bases: TGTGCCAGCAGCCCCCGTCTGGTAGGGACTGAAGCTTTCTTT.